The present T cell receptor (beta chain) was sequenced within a study of T cells in Graves' hyperthyroidism and ophthalmopathy. As for the study in general: Peripheral blood was acquired at first diagnosis, ahead of any therapy whatsoever.

Study-wide results and limits: Ophthalmopathy was model-predicted a median approximately 6.9 months pre-onset. From stable hyperthyroidism, ophthalmopathy was set apart by a 13 V-J model.

TCR beta CDR3 sequences were amplified from RNA transcripts. HTBI primers were the set used in a first-round RT-PCR of the TCR CDR3. In TCRdb, the multiplex PCR reads were re-called with MiXCR into one record per CDR3 protein. The data contain about 400,000 distinct CDR3 sequences, 14% to 15% of them singletons. A note on this clonotype: Its target is unknown.

The ends were cut back, 3 bases at V and 7 bases at J, with 11 bases in the middle. The CDR3 runs 13 residues. The V gene's germline CDR1 is SGDLS and CDR2 YYNGEE. The diagnoses drew upon clinical symptoms, serum thyroxine and TRAb, thyroid ultrasound and orbital computed tomography. The sample consisted of blood. The sequence was obtained from a woman aged 30 to 39 with Graves' hyperthyroidism. V and J are TRBV9 and TRBJ2-1; D is unresolved. CDR3 amino acids: CASSGTKRNEQFF. CDR3 coding DNA: TGTGCCAGCAGCGGAACTAAACGGAATGAGCAGTTCTTC.